The rows below give T cell receptor beta chains drawn from one sample of a study of CD8+CD57+ T cells in acquired aplastic anemia. TCRdb re-called the reads with MiXCR, one entry per CDR3 protein. The table shows some 82,000 distinct CDR3 sequences, with 40% to 50% occurring only once. Sequencing input: sorted CD4+, CD8+, or CD8+CD57+ T cells (not recorded which) from PBMCs. Receptors were obtained from a human donor in good health, serving as a control. Both conserved end residues are part of each CDR3. The D gene is left open where the match is weak. Not every row has a clone size; where given, it reads once, few, many or a size class.

abundance: few
d_gene: .
j_gene: TRBJ1-1
v_gene: TRBV12-3/TRBV12-4
CDR3nt: TGTGCCAGCAGTTTAGTTGATAGAGGGCTGGAAGCTTTCTTT
CDR3aa: CASSLVDRGLEAFF

abundance: few
d_gene: .
j_gene: TRBJ2-1
v_gene: TRBV6-4
CDR3nt: TGTGCCAGCAGTGACACCGGCGGGGAACACAATGAGCAGTTCTTC
CDR3aa: CASSDTGGEHNEQFF

abundance: many
d_gene: .
j_gene: TRBJ2-3
v_gene: TRBV25-1
CDR3nt: TGTGCCAGCAGTAGCAGCACAGATACGCAGTATTTT
CDR3aa: CASSSSTDTQYF

abundance: .
d_gene: TRBD1
j_gene: TRBJ2-1
v_gene: TRBV12-3/TRBV12-4
CDR3nt: TGTGCCAGCAGTTTGGGGACAGGGGACGGACATAAGTTCTTC
CDR3aa: CASSLGTGDGHKFF

abundance: .
d_gene: .
j_gene: TRBJ2-5
v_gene: TRBV15
CDR3nt: TGTGCCACCAGCAGAGACAGGGCGGAGACCCAGTACTTC
CDR3aa: CATSRDRAETQYF

abundance: .
d_gene: .
j_gene: TRBJ2-5
v_gene: TRBV10-3
CDR3nt: TGTGCCAGCAGTGACAAGGACCGCGAAGGGGAGACCCAGTACTTC
CDR3aa: CASSDKDREGETQYF

abundance: .
d_gene: .
j_gene: TRBJ2-7
v_gene: TRBV2
CDR3nt: TGTGCCAGCTGCCGGACAGAGACGGCCATCGACGAGCAGTACTTC
CDR3aa: CASCRTETAIDEQYF

abundance: .
d_gene: .
j_gene: TRBJ1-1
v_gene: TRBV24-1
CDR3nt: TGTGCCACCAGTGGTATAGCAGATACGTCCGCTGAAGCTTTCTTT
CDR3aa: CATSGIADTSAEAFF

abundance: .
d_gene: TRBD1
j_gene: TRBJ1-1
v_gene: TRBV15
CDR3nt: TGTGCCACCAGCAGAACCTCGACAGGGAGCACTGAAGCTTTCTTT
CDR3aa: CATSRTSTGSTEAFF

abundance: many
d_gene: .
j_gene: TRBJ1-1
v_gene: TRBV11-2
CDR3nt: TGTGCCAGCAGCTTCTCAGGGAACACTGAAGCTTTCTTT
CDR3aa: CASSFSGNTEAFF

abundance: .
d_gene: .
j_gene: TRBJ2-5
v_gene: TRBV24-1
CDR3nt: TGTGCCACCAGTGATGGCATCGAGCAAGAGACCCAGTACTTC
CDR3aa: CATSDGIEQETQYF

abundance: .
d_gene: .
j_gene: TRBJ2-5
v_gene: TRBV7-9
CDR3nt: TGTGCCAGCAGCCTGAACCAGTACTTC
CDR3aa: CASSLNQYF

abundance: once
d_gene: .
j_gene: TRBJ2-7
v_gene: TRBV7-9
CDR3nt: TGTGCCAGCAGCGACTTCGACAGCTCCTACGAGCAGTACTTC
CDR3aa: CASSDFDSSYEQYF

abundance: few
d_gene: .
j_gene: TRBJ1-5
v_gene: TRBV6-5
CDR3nt: TGTGCCAGCAGTTACTCGTGGTTAAATCAGCCCCAGCATTTT
CDR3aa: CASSYSWLNQPQHF

abundance: .
d_gene: .
j_gene: TRBJ2-5
v_gene: TRBV7-2
CDR3nt: TGTGCCAGCAGCACGGGACTGGAAGAGACCCAGTACTTC
CDR3aa: CASSTGLEETQYF

abundance: .
d_gene: .
j_gene: TRBJ1-1
v_gene: TRBV7-6
CDR3nt: TGTGCCAGCAGGACAGGAGGGGACACTGAAGCTTTCTTT
CDR3aa: CASRTGGDTEAFF

abundance: many
d_gene: .
j_gene: TRBJ2-5
v_gene: TRBV7-7
CDR3nt: TGTGCCAGCAGCTTAAATGGGCGGGAGACCCAGTACTTC
CDR3aa: CASSLNGRETQYF

abundance: .
d_gene: TRBD1
j_gene: TRBJ1-1
v_gene: TRBV10-2
CDR3nt: TGCGCCAGCAACGCTCGGACAGGGACAATGAACACTGAAGCTTTCTTT
CDR3aa: CASNARTGTMNTEAFF

abundance: .
d_gene: TRBD1
j_gene: TRBJ1-2
v_gene: TRBV19
CDR3nt: TGTGCCAGTAGGAGGGGACAGGAGAACTATGGCTACACCTTC
CDR3aa: CASRRGQENYGYTF

abundance: few
d_gene: .
j_gene: TRBJ2-1
v_gene: TRBV30
CDR3nt: TGTGCCTGGAGTGACGGAGAACGTGAGCAGTTCTTC
CDR3aa: CAWSDGEREQFF

abundance: .
d_gene: .
j_gene: TRBJ2-3
v_gene: TRBV7-9
CDR3nt: TGTGCCAGCAGCTTAGGATATCGGGATACGCAGTATTTT
CDR3aa: CASSLGYRDTQYF

abundance: once
d_gene: TRBD1
j_gene: TRBJ1-2
v_gene: TRBV5-4
CDR3nt: TGTGCCAGCAGCTTGCCCACCGGGACAGGGGACGGCTACACCTTC
CDR3aa: CASSLPTGTGDGYTF

abundance: many
d_gene: .
j_gene: TRBJ2-3
v_gene: TRBV25-1
CDR3nt: TGTGCCAGCAGTTACGGGTGGGCCGCGTACACAGATACGCAGTATTTT
CDR3aa: CASSYGWAAYTDTQYF

abundance: few
d_gene: .
j_gene: TRBJ2-5
v_gene: TRBV29-1
CDR3nt: TGCAGCGTTGAAGAGGCAGGGCGCCAAGAGACCCAGTACTTC
CDR3aa: CSVEEAGRQETQYF

abundance: .
d_gene: .
j_gene: TRBJ2-5
v_gene: TRBV27
CDR3nt: TGTGCCAGCAGTTTATCCCCCGTAAAAGAGACCCAGTACTTC
CDR3aa: CASSLSPVKETQYF

abundance: .
d_gene: .
j_gene: TRBJ1-3
v_gene: TRBV15
CDR3nt: TGTGCCACCAGCAGAAGGCTCCAGACCGCTGGAAACACCATATACTTT
CDR3aa: CATSRRLQTAGNTIYF

abundance: many
d_gene: .
j_gene: TRBJ2-7
v_gene: TRBV20-1
CDR3nt: TGCAGTGCTAGTGTCGGCGTAGCCTACGAGCAGTACTTC
CDR3aa: CSASVGVAYEQYF

abundance: .
d_gene: .
j_gene: TRBJ1-2
v_gene: TRBV10-2
CDR3nt: TGCGCCGCAGTCCAGACTGCTTTTTCTGGCTATGGCTACACCTTC
CDR3aa: CAAVQTAFSGYGYTF

abundance: many
d_gene: TRBD2
j_gene: TRBJ2-5
v_gene: TRBV14
CDR3nt: TGTGCCAGCAGCCCGGTAGCGGGAGGGGCAGAGACCCAGTACTTC
CDR3aa: CASSPVAGGAETQYF

abundance: many
d_gene: .
j_gene: TRBJ2-5
v_gene: TRBV12-3/TRBV12-4
CDR3nt: TGTGCCAGCAGTTTGATCGGGGCCCCTGGGGAGACCCAGTACTTC
CDR3aa: CASSLIGAPGETQYF

abundance: few
d_gene: .
j_gene: TRBJ1-5
v_gene: TRBV29-1
CDR3nt: TGCAGCGTTGGGCAAAATCATCAGCCCCAGCATTTT
CDR3aa: CSVGQNHQPQHF

abundance: few
d_gene: .
j_gene: TRBJ2-7
v_gene: TRBV28
CDR3nt: TGTGCCAGCAGTTTGGGGCGATCCCACGAGCAGTACTTC
CDR3aa: CASSLGRSHEQYF

abundance: many
d_gene: TRBD2
j_gene: TRBJ2-7
v_gene: TRBV11-2
CDR3nt: TGTGCCAGCAGCTTTGGGGGGGGACCCTACGAGCAGTACTTC
CDR3aa: CASSFGGGPYEQYF

abundance: many
d_gene: TRBD1
j_gene: TRBJ2-7
v_gene: TRBV4-1
CDR3nt: TGCGCCAGCAGCCAGGGGACAGGAGACTCCTACGAGCAGTACTTC
CDR3aa: CASSQGTGDSYEQYF

abundance: many
d_gene: .
j_gene: TRBJ2-1
v_gene: TRBV2
CDR3nt: TGTGCCAGCAGCCCCTCGGGCGGAGGATACAATGAGCAGTTCTTC
CDR3aa: CASSPSGGGYNEQFF

abundance: few
d_gene: .
j_gene: TRBJ1-1
v_gene: TRBV10-3
CDR3nt: TGTGCCATCAGTGGGGCGGGGAACACTGAAGCTTTCTTT
CDR3aa: CAISGAGNTEAFF

abundance: .
d_gene: .
j_gene: TRBJ1-2
v_gene: TRBV2
CDR3nt: TGTGCCAGCAGTGAGAACGGGGATCACGGCTACACCTTC
CDR3aa: CASSENGDHGYTF

abundance: many
d_gene: TRBD2
j_gene: TRBJ2-1
v_gene: TRBV25-1
CDR3nt: TGTGCCAGCAGTGATAGCCCTAGCGGCAATGAGCAGTTCTTC
CDR3aa: CASSDSPSGNEQFF

abundance: .
d_gene: TRBD1
j_gene: TRBJ1-1
v_gene: TRBV19
CDR3nt: TGTGCCAGTAGTAAACCGGGACAGGGGGCGAAGAACACTGAAGCTTTCTTT
CDR3aa: CASSKPGQGAKNTEAFF

abundance: .
d_gene: TRBD2
j_gene: TRBJ2-3
v_gene: TRBV7-3
CDR3nt: TGTGCCAGCAGCTTAGATAGCGGGGGGACAGATACGCAGTATTTT
CDR3aa: CASSLDSGGTDTQYF

abundance: many
d_gene: .
j_gene: TRBJ1-6
v_gene: TRBV11-2
CDR3nt: TGTGCCAGCAGCGAAAGGGACCGCCAGAATTCACCCCTCCACTTT
CDR3aa: CASSERDRQNSPLHF

abundance: .
d_gene: TRBD1
j_gene: TRBJ1-5
v_gene: TRBV25-1
CDR3nt: TGTGCCTGGACTGAACCGGGACAGTATCAGCCCCAGCATTTT
CDR3aa: CAWTEPGQYQPQHF

abundance: .
d_gene: .
j_gene: TRBJ1-2
v_gene: TRBV10-1
CDR3nt: TGCGCCAGCACGATCGACCGGGGAGCTGGCGACTATGGCTACACCTTC
CDR3aa: CASTIDRGAGDYGYTF

abundance: few
d_gene: .
j_gene: TRBJ2-3
v_gene: TRBV25-1
CDR3nt: TGTGCCAGCAGTGCCATACCTGTCACAGATACGCAGTATTTT
CDR3aa: CASSAIPVTDTQYF